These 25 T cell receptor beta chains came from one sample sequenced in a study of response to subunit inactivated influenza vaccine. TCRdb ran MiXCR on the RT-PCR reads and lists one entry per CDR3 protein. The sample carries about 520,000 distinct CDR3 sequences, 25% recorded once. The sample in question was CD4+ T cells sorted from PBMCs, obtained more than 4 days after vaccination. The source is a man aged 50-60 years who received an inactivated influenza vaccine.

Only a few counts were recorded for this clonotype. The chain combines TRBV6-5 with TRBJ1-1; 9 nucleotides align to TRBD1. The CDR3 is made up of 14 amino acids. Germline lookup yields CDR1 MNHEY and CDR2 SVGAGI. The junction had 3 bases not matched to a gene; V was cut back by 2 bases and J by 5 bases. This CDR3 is CASSYLQGATEAFF. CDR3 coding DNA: TGTGCCAGCAGTTACCTACAGGGGGCAACTGAAGCTTTCTTT.

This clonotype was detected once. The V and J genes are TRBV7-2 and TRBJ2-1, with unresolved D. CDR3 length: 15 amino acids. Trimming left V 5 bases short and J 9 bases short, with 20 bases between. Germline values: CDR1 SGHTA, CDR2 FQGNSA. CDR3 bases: TGTGCCAGCAGCCAAAGTATCGACCTAAGACGTGAGCAGTTCTTC. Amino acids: CASSQSIDLRREQFF. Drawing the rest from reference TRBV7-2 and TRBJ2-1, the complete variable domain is GAGVSQSPSNKVTEKGKDVELRCDPISGHTALYWYRQSLGQGLEFLIYFQGNSAPDKSGLPSDRFSAERTGGSVSTLTIQRTQQEDSAVYLCASSQSIDLRREQFFGPGTRLTVL.

DNA for the CDR3: TGTGCCATCAGTGACCCGGGACTAGCGGGGGGGTACAATGAGCAGTTCTTC. Translated: CAISDPGLAGGYNEQFF. The rearrangement links TRBV10-3 to TRBJ2-1; TRBD2 aligns across 16 bases. CDR3 length: 17 residues. Germline assignment: CDR1 ENHRY and CDR2 SYGVKD. Trimming at V came to 3 bases and at J to 4 bases, leaving 3 bases not matched to a gene.

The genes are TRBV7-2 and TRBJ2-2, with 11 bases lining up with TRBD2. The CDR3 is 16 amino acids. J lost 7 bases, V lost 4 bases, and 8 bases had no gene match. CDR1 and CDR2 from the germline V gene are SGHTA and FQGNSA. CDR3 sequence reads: CASSSIAGGLVGELFF. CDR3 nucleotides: TGTGCCAGCAGCTCGATAGCGGGGGGGCTGGTCGGGGAGCTGTTTTTT.

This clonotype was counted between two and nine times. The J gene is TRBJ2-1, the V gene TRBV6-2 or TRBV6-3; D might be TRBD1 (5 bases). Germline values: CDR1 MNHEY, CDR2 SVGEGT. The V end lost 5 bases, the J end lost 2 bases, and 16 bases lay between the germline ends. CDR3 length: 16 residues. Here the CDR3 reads CASSGLQGRAYNEQFF. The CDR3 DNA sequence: TGTGCCAGCAGTGGCCTCCAGGGCCGGGCCTACAATGAGCAGTTCTTC.

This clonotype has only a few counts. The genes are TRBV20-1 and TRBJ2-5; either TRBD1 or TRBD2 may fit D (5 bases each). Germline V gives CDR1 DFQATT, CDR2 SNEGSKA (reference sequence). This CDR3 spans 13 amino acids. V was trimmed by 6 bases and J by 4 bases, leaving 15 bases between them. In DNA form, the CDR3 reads TGCAGTGCCGACCGAGGGACGGGAGAGACCCAGTACTTC. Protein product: CSADRGTGETQYF.

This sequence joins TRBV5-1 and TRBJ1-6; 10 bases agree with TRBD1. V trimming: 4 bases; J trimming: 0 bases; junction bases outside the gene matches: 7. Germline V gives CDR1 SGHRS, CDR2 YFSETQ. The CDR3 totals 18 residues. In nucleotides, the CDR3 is TGCGCCAGCAGCGACTCCGGGACAGGGGCCTCCTATAATTCACCCCTCCACTTT. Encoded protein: CASSDSGTGASYNSPLHF.

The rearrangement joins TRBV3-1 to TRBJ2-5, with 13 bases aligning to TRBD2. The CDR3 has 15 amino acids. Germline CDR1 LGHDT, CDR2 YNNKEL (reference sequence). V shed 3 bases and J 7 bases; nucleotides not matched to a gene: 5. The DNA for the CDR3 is TGTGCCAGCAGCCAGAGACTAGCGGGAGGAGGGACCCAGTACTTC. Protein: CASSQRLAGGGTQYF.

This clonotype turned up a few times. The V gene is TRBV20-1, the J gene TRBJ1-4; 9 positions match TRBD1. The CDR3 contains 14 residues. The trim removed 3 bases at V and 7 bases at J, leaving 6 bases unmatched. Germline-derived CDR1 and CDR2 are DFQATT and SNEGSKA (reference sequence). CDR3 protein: CSARETGGREKLFF. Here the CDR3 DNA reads TGCAGTGCTAGGGAGACAGGGGGTCGTGAAAAACTGTTTTTT.

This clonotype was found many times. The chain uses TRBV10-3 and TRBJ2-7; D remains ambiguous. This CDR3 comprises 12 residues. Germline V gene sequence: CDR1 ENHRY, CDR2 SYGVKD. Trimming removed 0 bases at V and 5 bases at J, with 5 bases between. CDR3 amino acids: CAISESLHEQYF. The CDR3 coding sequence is TGTGCCATCAGTGAGTCCTTGCACGAGCAGTACTTC.

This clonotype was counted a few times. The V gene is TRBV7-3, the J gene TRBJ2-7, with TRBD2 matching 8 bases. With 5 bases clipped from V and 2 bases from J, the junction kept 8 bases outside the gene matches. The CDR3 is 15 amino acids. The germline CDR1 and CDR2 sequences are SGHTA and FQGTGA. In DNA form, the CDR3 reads TGTGCCAGCAGCCCCTTAGCGGGAAAGACCTACGAGCAGTACTTC. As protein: CASSPLAGKTYEQYF.

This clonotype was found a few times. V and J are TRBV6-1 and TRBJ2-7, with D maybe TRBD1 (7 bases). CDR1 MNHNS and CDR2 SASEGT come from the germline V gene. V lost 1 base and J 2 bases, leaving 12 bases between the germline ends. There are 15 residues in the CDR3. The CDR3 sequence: CASSEVQGGTYEQYF. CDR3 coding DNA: TGTGCCAGCAGTGAAGTTCAGGGGGGTACCTACGAGCAGTACTTC.

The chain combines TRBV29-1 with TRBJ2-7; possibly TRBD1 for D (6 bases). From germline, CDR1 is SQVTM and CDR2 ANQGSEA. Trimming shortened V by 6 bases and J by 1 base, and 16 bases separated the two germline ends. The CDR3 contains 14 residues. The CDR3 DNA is TGCAGCGTCCGAGACAGGCTGGGATCCTACGAGCAGTACTTC. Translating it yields CSVRDRLGSYEQYF.

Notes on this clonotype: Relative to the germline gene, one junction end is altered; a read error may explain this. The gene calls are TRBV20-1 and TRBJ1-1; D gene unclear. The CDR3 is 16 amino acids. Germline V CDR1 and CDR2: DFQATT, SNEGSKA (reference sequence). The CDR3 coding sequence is TGCAGTGCTAGAGATCTACGAGACTGGGCGAACGCTGAAGCTTTCTTT. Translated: CSARDLRDWANAEAFF.

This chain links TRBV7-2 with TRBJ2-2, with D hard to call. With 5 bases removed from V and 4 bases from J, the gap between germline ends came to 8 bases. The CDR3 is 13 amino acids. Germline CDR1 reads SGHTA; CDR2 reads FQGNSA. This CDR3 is CASSAASTGELFF. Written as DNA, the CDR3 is TGTGCCAGCAGCGCCGCTTCCACCGGGGAGCTGTTTTTT.

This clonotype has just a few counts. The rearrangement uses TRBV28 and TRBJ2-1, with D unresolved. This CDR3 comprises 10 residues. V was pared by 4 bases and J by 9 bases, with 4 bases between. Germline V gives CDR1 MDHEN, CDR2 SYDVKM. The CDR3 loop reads CASSSREQFF. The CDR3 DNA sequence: TGTGCCAGCAGTTCTCGTGAGCAGTTCTTC.

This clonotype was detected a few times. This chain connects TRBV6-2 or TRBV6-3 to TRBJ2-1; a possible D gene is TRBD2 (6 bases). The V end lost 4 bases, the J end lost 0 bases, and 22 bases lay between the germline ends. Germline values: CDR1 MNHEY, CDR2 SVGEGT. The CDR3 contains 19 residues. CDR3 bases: TGTGCCAGCAGTTCCAATCGGCCTATTGGCGGGAACTCCTACAATGAGCAGTTCTTC. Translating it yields CASSSNRPIGGNSYNEQFF.

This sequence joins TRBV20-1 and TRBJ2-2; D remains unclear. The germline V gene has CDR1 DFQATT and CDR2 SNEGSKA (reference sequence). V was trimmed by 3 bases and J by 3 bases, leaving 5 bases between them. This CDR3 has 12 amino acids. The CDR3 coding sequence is TGCAGTGCTAGGCTTCACACCGGGGAGCTGTTTTTT. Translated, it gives CSARLHTGELFF.

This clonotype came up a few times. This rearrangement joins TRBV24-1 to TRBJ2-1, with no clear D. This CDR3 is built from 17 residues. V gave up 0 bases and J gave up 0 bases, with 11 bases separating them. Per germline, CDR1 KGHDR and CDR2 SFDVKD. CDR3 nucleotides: TGTGCCACCAGTGATTTGGCAGGACGGAGCTCCTACAATGAGCAGTTCTTC. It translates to CATSDLAGRSSYNEQFF.

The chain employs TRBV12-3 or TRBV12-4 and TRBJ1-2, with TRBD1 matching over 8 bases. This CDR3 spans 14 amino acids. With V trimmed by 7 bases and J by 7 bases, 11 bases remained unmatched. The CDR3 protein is CASTQGAGPGGYTF. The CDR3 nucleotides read TGTGCCAGCACCCAGGGGGCAGGACCAGGTGGCTACACCTTC.

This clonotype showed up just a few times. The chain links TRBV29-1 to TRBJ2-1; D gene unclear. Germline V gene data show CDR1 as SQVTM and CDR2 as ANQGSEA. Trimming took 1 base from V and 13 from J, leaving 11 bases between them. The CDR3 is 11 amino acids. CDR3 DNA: TGCAGCGTTGAAGGGCTTGAGTTCCAGTTCTTC. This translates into CSVEGLEFQFF.

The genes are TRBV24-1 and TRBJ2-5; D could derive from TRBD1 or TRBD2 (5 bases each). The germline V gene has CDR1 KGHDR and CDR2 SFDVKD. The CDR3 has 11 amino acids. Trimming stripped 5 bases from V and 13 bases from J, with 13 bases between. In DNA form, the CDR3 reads TGTGCCACCAGTGCCCCGGGACCCCTGTACTTC. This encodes CATSAPGPLYF.

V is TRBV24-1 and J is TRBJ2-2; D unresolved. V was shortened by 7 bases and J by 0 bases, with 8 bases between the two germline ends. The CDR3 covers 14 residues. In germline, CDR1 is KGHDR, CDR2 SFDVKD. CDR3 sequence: CATRGSANTGELFF. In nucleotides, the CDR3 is TGTGCCACCAGGGGCAGCGCGAACACCGGGGAGCTGTTTTTT.

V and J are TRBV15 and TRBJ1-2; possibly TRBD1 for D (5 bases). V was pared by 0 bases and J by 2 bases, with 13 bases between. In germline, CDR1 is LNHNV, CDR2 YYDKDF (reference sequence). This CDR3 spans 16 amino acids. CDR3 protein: CATSRDRGSSNYGYTF. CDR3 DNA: TGTGCCACCAGCAGAGATAGGGGCAGTTCCAACTATGGCTACACCTTC.

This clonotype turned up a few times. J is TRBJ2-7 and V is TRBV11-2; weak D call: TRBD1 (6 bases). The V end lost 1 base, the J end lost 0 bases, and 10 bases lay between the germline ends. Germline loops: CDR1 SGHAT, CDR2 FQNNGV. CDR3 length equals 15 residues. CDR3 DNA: TGTGCCAGCAGCTTAGGCAGGGGCCCCTCCTACGAGCAGTACTTC. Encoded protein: CASSLGRGPSYEQYF. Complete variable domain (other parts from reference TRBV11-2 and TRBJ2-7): EAGVAQSPRYKIIEKRQSVAFWCNPISGHATLYWYQQILGQGPKLLIQFQNNGVVDDSQLPKDRFSAERLKGVDSTLKIQPAKLEDSAVYLCASSLGRGPSYEQYFGPGTRLTVT.